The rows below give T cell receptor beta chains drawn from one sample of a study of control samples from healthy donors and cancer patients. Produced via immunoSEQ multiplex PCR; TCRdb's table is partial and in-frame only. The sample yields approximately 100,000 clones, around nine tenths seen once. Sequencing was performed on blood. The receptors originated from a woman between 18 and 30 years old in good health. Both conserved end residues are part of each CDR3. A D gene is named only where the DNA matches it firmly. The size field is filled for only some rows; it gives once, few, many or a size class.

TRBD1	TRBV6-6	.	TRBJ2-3	TGTGCCAGCAGTTATTTCGGGACAGGGGGTGAAGATACGCAGTATTTT	CASSYFGTGGEDTQYF
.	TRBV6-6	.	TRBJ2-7	TGTGCCAGCAGTTCCTCGGACAGATACTACGAGCAGTACTTC	CASSSSDRYYEQYF
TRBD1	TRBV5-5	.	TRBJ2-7	TGTGCCAGCAGCGCTGGGACAGGGAATTACGAGCAGTACTTC	CASSAGTGNYEQYF
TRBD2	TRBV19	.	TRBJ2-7	TGTGCCAGTAGTATTCGTATCTCCCGCGGGGGGAGTAATAACTCCTACGAGCAGTACTTC	CASSIRISRGGSNNSYEQYF
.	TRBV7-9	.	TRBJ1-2	TGTGCCAGCAGCTTAGCGGGGTGGCAGGAAGGCAACTATGGCTACACCTTC	CASSLAGWQEGNYGYTF
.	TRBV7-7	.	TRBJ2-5	TGTGCCAGCAGCTCAGGGACATACGAGACCCAGTACTTC	CASSSGTYETQYF
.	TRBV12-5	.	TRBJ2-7	TGTGCTAGTGCCCTTGCTGGGGGAAGCGAGCAGTACTTC	CASALAGGSEQYF
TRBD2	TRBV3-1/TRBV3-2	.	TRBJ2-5	TGTGCCAGCAGTCCAAGCGGGGGGGCCGGTGAGACCCAGTACTTC	CASSPSGGAGETQYF
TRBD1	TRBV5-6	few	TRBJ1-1	TGTGCCAGCAGCTCTATTTCTGGGACAGGAGGGGTCACTGAAGCTTTCTTT	CASSSISGTGGVTEAFF
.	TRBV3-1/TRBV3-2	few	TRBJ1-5	TGTGCCAGCAGCCAAGGAAGTGGGGGCGCGGGTTCCCAGCATTTT	CASSQGSGGAGSQHF
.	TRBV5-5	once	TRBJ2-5	TGTGCCAGCAGTTCTCGTATGGAGACCCAGTACTTC	CASSSRMETQYF
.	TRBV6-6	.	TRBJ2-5	TGTGCCAGCAGTTACCCTCAAGAGACCCAGTACTTC	CASSYPQETQYF
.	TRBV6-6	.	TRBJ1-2	TGTGCCAGCAGTGAGACAGAGACCTATGGCTACACCTTC	CASSETETYGYTF
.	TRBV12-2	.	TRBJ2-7	TGTGCAAGTCGCTTAAACGGGGGGTTATTCTACGAGCAGTACTTC	CASRLNGGLFYEQYF
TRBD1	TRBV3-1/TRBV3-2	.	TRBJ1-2	TGTGCCAGCAGCCTTGCTGGGACAGGGCCTGATGGCTACACCTTC	CASSLAGTGPDGYTF
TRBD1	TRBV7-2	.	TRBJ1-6	TGTGCCAGCAGCCGGGACAGGGGGGATTCACCCCTCCACTTT	CASSRDRGDSPLHF
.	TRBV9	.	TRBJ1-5	TGTGCCAGCCCTAAGAATAGCAATCAGCCCCAGCATTTT	CASPKNSNQPQHF
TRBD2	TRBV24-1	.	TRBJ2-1	TGTGCCACCCTCTCCTGGGCTAGCGGGGGGGTGGACTCCTACAATGAGCAGTTCTTC	CATLSWASGGVDSYNEQFF
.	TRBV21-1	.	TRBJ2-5	TGCGGACAGGGGGTCGAAGAGACCCAGTACTTC	CGQGVEETQYF
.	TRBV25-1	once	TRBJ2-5	TGTGCCAGCAGTGAAGCGGGGACAAAGCAAGAGACCCAGTACTTC	CASSEAGTKQETQYF
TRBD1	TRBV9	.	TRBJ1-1	TGTGCCAGCAGTAGGACAGGGGACACTGAAGCTTTCTTT	CASSRTGDTEAFF
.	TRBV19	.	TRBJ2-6	TGTGCCAGTATCCCCTCTGGGGCCAACGTCCTGACTTTC	CASIPSGANVLTF
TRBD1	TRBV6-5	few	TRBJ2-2	TGTGCCAGCAGTTGGGACAGGGGGCGCGGGGAGCTGTTTTTT	CASSWDRGRGELFF
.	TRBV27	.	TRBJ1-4	TGTGCCAGCAGTTTATCGCAGGGTTTGGGAAAACTGTTTTTT	CASSLSQGLGKLFF
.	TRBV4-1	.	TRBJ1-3	TGCGCCAGCAGCCAAGACCCCACAGCCACTCTAGGAAACACCATATATTTT	CASSQDPTATLGNTIYF
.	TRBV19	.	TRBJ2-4	TGTGCCAGTAGTATAGGTGGGGATAAGGCCAAAAACATTCAGTACTTC	CASSIGGDKAKNIQYF